This T cell receptor beta chain was profiled in a study of post-analysis software for immune sequencing data. Whole-study findings and limits: A handful of TRBV segments, including TRBV5-6, TRBV5-1 and TRBV20-1, were more frequent in patients than controls. Compared with controls, patients showed significantly lower normalized Chao1 diversity.

The authors incorporated unique molecular identifiers into the TCR beta cDNA libraries. Via MiXCR, TCRdb re-called the PCR reads, giving one row per CDR3 protein. The table lists some 690,000 distinct CDR3 sequences, 59% of them singletons. V lost 0 bases and J lost 5, with 8 bases in between. Per germline, CDR1 SGHRS and CDR2 YFSETQ. The CDR3 has 13 amino acids. This clonotype was found a few times. Its target is unknown. The specimen sequenced was blood. The sequence was collected from a girl aged 2 to 10 with multiple sclerosis. V and J are TRBV5-1 and TRBJ1-2; D not resolved. The CDR3 DNA reads as TGCGCCAGCAGCTTGGGTGAGGTTTATGGCTACACCTTC. Encoded protein: CASSLGEVYGYTF.